This T cell receptor beta chain was sequenced in a study of control samples from healthy donors and cancer patients (dated by TCRdb to the early 2020s). With respect to this clone: The specificity of this receptor is unknown. No base qualities exist here, and no much larger clone lies one base off it.

Libraries were constructed by the immunoSEQ multiplex PCR assay. Here the immuneACCESS table is served through TCRdb, limited to in-frame sequences with V and J called. Missing clones are a known gap in these copies; in checked studies unresolved V genes cover under half, and the rest lacks a known reason. The sample table lists about 160,000 clones, approximately 90% of them with a count of one. The ten largest make up roughly 0.7% of the sample. Reading from cysteine to phenylalanine, the CDR3 counts 17 amino acids. Only the CDR3 region is kept as DNA, spanning 51 bases read in frame from base 1. V is clipped by 6 bases and J by 5 bases, and the sequence between their germline boundaries is 25 bases long. Looking up the germline V gene yields CDR1 KGHSH and CDR2 LQKENI.

The sequencing input was blood. The sequence was collected from a woman aged 25 to 45 in good health. The V and J genes are TRBV18 and TRBJ2-5; TRBD1 is a possible D gene, resting on 7 matching bases. The CDR3 region reads CASSEKRQGGSWETQYF. The DNA sequence is given as TGTGCCAGCTCGGAAAAACGTCAGGGGGGTTCGTGGGAGACCCAGTACTTC.